This TCR beta chain was retrieved from a study of cytomegalovirus exposure and HLA in healthy donors. Findings and limits, study-wide: Highest at DRB1 and lowest at HLA-C, TCR association rates differed among HLA loci in a later analysis. Several of the most significant clusters were apparently associated with common viral pathogens in a later analysis. Researchers counted approximately 160 TCR beta chains as cytomegalovirus-associated.

Turning to this clone: The antigen is unknown.

The PCR contained 60 Vbeta and 13 Jbeta primers. Sequenced by immunoSEQ multiplex PCR; TCRdb stores in-frame clones only, minus some. Of approximately 180,000 clones in the sample, 84% were seen once. CDR1 is MNHEY, CDR2 SVGAGI, per germline. This CDR3 contains 14 residues. Nominally healthy donors were sampled, though unrecorded immune exposures were likely. Sequencing input: PBMCs. The rearrangement uses TRBV6-5 and TRBJ1-2; D possibly corresponds to TRBD1 (6 bases). This clonotype was obtained from a young man in good health and CMV-seronegative. The CDR3, as DNA: TGTGCAACCACAAAACCTGGGGGGGCGCCTGGCTACACCTTC. This translates into CATTKPGGAPGYTF.